The 17 T cell receptor beta chains given below trace back to one sample, sequenced in a study of vaccination effects on CD4 cells after COVID-19. CD4+ T cells specific for antigen were expanded with viral peptide pools by the ViraFEST assay before sequencing. Culturing for 10 days preceded CD4+ T cell isolation. Of the BNT162b2 and mRNA-1273 vaccines, participants received two doses of one or the other. These receptors' antigens are unknown. Some clones are missing from TCRdb's copy, which holds only in-frame ones; the method was immunoSEQ multiplex PCR. The sample lists roughly 55,000 clones, around 78% occurring once. The material was CD4+ T cells from PBMCs cultured with HCoV-OC43 spike peptides, obtained after COVID-19 vaccination. Documented subset: HCoV-OC43 spike overlapping peptide pool stimulation. These TCRs come from a human donor who received a COVID-19 vaccine.

V gene TRBV6-6 combines with J gene TRBJ1-2; 9 positions agree with TRBD1. V dropped 7 bases and J dropped 8; count of bases not matched to a gene: 14. There are 15 residues in the CDR3. Germline CDR1 is MNHNY and CDR2 is SVGAGI (reference sequence). CDR3 bases: TGTGCCAGCACCAACTTTGTTGGGACAGGGTACGGCTACACCTTC. This codes for CASTNFVGTGYGYTF.

The chain combines TRBV30 with TRBJ2-3; 9 bases line up with TRBD2. This CDR3 has 20 amino acids. Germline CDR1 is GTSNPN and CDR2 is SVGIG (reference sequence). Trimming took 1 base from V and 1 from J; bases not matched to a gene: 18. The CDR3 here is CAWSANRVLAGERGTDTQYF. CDR3 bases: TGTGCCTGGAGTGCAAACAGGGTACTAGCGGGTGAGCGGGGCACAGATACGCAGTATTTT.

V usage is TRBV7-2 and J usage is TRBJ1-2, with D possibly TRBD1 on 6 matching bases. Trimming left V 0 bases short and J 8 bases short, with 13 bases between. CDR1 and CDR2 (germline): SGHTA, FQGNSA. The CDR3 has 14 residues. CDR3 nucleotides: TGTGCCAGCAGCTTAGCGTATACGGGGGCGGGCTACACCTTC. This translates into CASSLAYTGAGYTF. The full variable domain, in which reference TRBV7-2 and TRBJ1-2 provide the parts outside the CDR3, is GAGVSQSPSNKVTEKGKDVELRCDPISGHTALYWYRQSLGQGLEFLIYFQGNSAPDKSGLPSDRFSAERTGGSVSTLTIQRTQQEDSAVYLCASSLAYTGAGYTFGSGTRLTVV.

The chain couples TRBV24-1 to TRBJ1-3; D is unclear. The V gene's germline CDR1 is KGHDR and CDR2 SFDVKD. This CDR3 spans 14 amino acids. The V and J ends lost 3 bases and 2 bases respectively, with 7 bases between them. The DNA of the CDR3 is TGTGCCACCAGTGATACCCGGACTGGAAACACCATATATTTT. This translates into CATSDTRTGNTIYF.

This clone has a single count. One end of the junction fails to match germline, which may point to a read error. The chain couples TRBV18 to TRBJ1-2; D remains ambiguous. Germline loops: CDR1 KGHSH, CDR2 LQKENI. The CDR3 runs 13 residues. This CDR3 reads CASSTGANHGYTF. The CDR3 DNA follows: TGTGCCAGCTCCACCGGAGCTAACCATGGCTACACCTTC.

In its sample, this clone was seen a few times. This chain connects TRBV19 to TRBJ2-5; tentative D call: TRBD2 (7 bases). Germline CDR1 LNHDA, CDR2 SQIVND (reference sequence). The CDR3 is 15 amino acids. Trimming shortened V by 6 bases and J by 5 bases, and 19 bases separated the two germline ends. This chain's CDR3 is CASSPSPGGQETQYF. CDR3 bases: TGTGCCAGTAGCCCCTCGCCGGGGGGCCAGGAGACCCAGTACTTC.

The J gene is TRBJ1-4, the V gene TRBV6-5; D is ambiguous. Germline CDR1 MNHEY, CDR2 SVGAGI. The CDR3 is 15 amino acids. The V end was cut by 5 bases, the J end by 4 bases, with 14 bases between. The CDR3 nucleotides are TGTGCCAGCAGTCCCTACCGGGGTGATAATGAAAAACTGTTTTTT. It translates to CASSPYRGDNEKLFF.

This sequence joins TRBV3-1 (or the pseudogene TRBV3-2) and TRBJ2-3, with TRBD1 identical over 8 bases. V shed 1 base, J shed 2 bases, and the junction held 8 bases outside the gene matches. This CDR3 region has 17 residues. Germline V gives CDR1 LGHDT, CDR2 YNNKEL (reference sequence). The DNA of the CDR3 is TGTGCCAGCAGCCAAGTGGGACAGGTTGGGGCCACAGATACGCAGTATTTT. This translates into CASSQVGQVGATDTQYF.

The chain uses TRBV7-9 and TRBJ1-4; D not certain. This CDR3 is built from 16 residues. Germline V gene lookup returns CDR1 SEHNR and CDR2 FQNEAQ (reference sequence). V was shortened by 1 base and J by 5 bases, with 14 bases between the two germline ends. Here the CDR3 DNA reads TGTGCCAGCAGCTTAGGGACTCTCCTGGCAAATGAAAAACTGTTTTTT. This gives the protein CASSLGTLLANEKLFF. Supplemented by reference TRBV7-9 and TRBJ1-4, the full variable domain reads DTGVSQNPRHKITKRGQNVTFRCDPISEHNRLYWYRQTLGQGPEFLTYFQNEAQLEKSRLLSDRFSAERPKGSFSTLEIQRTEQGDSAMYLCASSLGTLLANEKLFFGSGTQLSVL.

V gene TRBV27 combines with J gene TRBJ1-4; tentatively, D is TRBD1 (5 bases). Trimming cost V 6 bases and J 0 bases, with 11 bases left between them. The length of the CDR3 is 15 residues. Per the germline V gene, CDR1 is MNHEY and CDR2 is SMNVEV (reference sequence). The CDR3 loop reads CASRGPSATNEKLFF. In DNA form, the CDR3 reads TGTGCCAGCAGGGGACCTTCCGCAACTAATGAAAAACTGTTTTTT.

The rearrangement links TRBV5-8 to TRBJ1-5; no definite D call. Per the germline V gene, CDR1 is SGHTS and CDR2 is YDEGEE. The CDR3 is 15 amino acids. V was pared by 0 bases and J by 2 bases, with 9 bases between. CDR3 protein: CASSLGYLGNQPQHF. CDR3 in DNA: TGTGCCAGCAGCTTGGGATATTTGGGCAATCAGCCCCAGCATTTT.

The V call is TRBV2, the J call TRBJ2-7, with 13 nucleotides matching TRBD2. With 1 base clipped from V and 4 bases from J, the junction kept 7 bases outside the gene matches. CDR1 is SNHLY and CDR2 is FYNNEI in the germline V gene. The CDR3 covers 17 residues. The CDR3 sequence: CASSEELAGGPGYEQYV. The DNA of the CDR3 is TGTGCCAGCAGTGAAGAACTAGCGGGGGGGCCCGGTTACGAGCAGTACGTC.

This clone came up a few times. This sequence joins TRBV18 and TRBJ2-5; possible D gene TRBD1, 6 bases. The CDR3 runs to 14 residues. CDR1 is KGHSH, CDR2 LQKENI, per germline. The ends were cut back, 2 bases at V and 1 base at J, with 8 bases in the middle. CDR3 nucleotides: TGTGCCAGCTCACCAACAGGGTCCCAAGAGACCCAGTACTTC. It codes for CASSPTGSQETQYF. The full variable domain, completed using reference TRBV18 and TRBJ2-5, is NAGVMQNPRHLVRRRGQEARLRCSPMKGHSHVYWYRQLPEEGLKFMVYLQKENIIDESGMPKERFSAEFPKEGPSILRIQQVVRGDSAAYFCASSPTGSQETQYFGPGTRLLVL.

The J gene is TRBJ1-4, the V gene TRBV5-1, with D tentatively TRBD1 (5 bases). V was clipped by 5 bases and J by 6 bases, with 11 bases between them. Per germline, CDR1 SGHRS and CDR2 YFSETQ. This CDR3 region has 13 residues. In DNA form, the CDR3 reads TGCGCCAGCAGACGAACAGGCGATGAAAAACTGTTTTTT. It codes for CASRRTGDEKLFF.

This chain uses TRBV7-2 with TRBJ1-5; D might be TRBD1 (6 bases). Germline CDR1 and CDR2: SGHTA and FQGNSA. The V and J ends lost 3 bases and 2 bases respectively, with 14 bases between them. CDR3 length: 16 amino acids. This CDR3 reads CASSFTGAQGNQPQHF. As DNA, the CDR3 is TGTGCCAGCAGCTTTACGGGGGCCCAGGGCAATCAGCCCCAGCATTTT.

The CDR3 nucleotides are TGTGCCTGGGGGGCCTCGGGCGGGGTTACCTACGAGCAGTACGTC. This gives the protein CAWGASGGVTYEQYV. V usage is TRBV30 and J usage is TRBJ2-7, with D maybe TRBD2 (6 bases). The germline CDR1 and CDR2 sequences are GTSNPN and SVGIG (reference sequence). Trimming removed 5 bases from V and 2 bases from J, with 19 bases in between. The CDR3 is made up of 15 amino acids.

The chain recombines TRBV5-6 with TRBJ2-5, with D unresolved. This CDR3 has 14 amino acids. Germline CDR1 reads SGHDT; CDR2 reads YYEEEE. Deletions cut 5 bases from V and 5 bases from J, with 16 bases between. The CDR3 loop is CASSSDPPFETQYF. The CDR3, as DNA: TGTGCCAGCAGTTCCGACCCACCATTTGAGACCCAGTACTTC.